The clone carrying this T cell receptor beta chain was found a few times. The target antigen is unknown. Patients all relapsed after autologous stem cell transplantation, and there was variation in brentuximab vedotin exposure. The entry originates in a study of PD-1 blockade in classical Hodgkin lymphoma. Study results and limitations: Newly diagnosed patients had diversity similar to the baseline diversity of complete responders.

Measured with immunoSEQ multiplex PCR; TCRdb has only the in-frame clones, and not every one. The sample has 75,000 to 100,000 clones; 80% to 85% are singletons. This CDR3 contains 14 residues. Trimming pared 3 bases from V and 4 bases from J, leaving 13 bases between. CDR1 MNHEY and CDR2 SMNVEV come from the germline V gene (reference sequence). This specimen was peripheral blood mononuclear cells (PBMCs), taken at baseline. This TCR was sampled from a human donor with classical Hodgkin lymphoma. This chain uses TRBV27 with TRBJ2-7; D might be TRBD2 (7 bases). The CDR3 region has the DNA TGTGCCAGCAGTTTCCGGGGGGCGGGGTACGAGCAGTACTTC. This encodes CASSFRGAGYEQYF.